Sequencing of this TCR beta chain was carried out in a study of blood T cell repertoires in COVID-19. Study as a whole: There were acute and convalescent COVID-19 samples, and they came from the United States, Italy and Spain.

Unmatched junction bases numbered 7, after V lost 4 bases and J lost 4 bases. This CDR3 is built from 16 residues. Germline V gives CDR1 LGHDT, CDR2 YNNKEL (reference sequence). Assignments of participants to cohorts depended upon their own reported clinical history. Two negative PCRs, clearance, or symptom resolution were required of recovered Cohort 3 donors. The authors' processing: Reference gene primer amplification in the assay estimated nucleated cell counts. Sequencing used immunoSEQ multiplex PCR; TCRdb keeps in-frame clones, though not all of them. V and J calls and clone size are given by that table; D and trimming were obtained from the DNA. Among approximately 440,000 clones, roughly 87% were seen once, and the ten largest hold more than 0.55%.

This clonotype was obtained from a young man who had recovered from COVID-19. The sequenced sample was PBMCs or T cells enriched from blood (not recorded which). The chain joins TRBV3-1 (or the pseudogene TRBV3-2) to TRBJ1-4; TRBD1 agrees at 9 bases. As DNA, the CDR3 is TGTGCCAGCAGCCTGAATACAGGGGGCAGTAATGAAAAACTGTTTTTT. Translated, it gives CASSLNTGGSNEKLFF.